The clone carrying this T cell receptor beta chain has only a few counts. Its antigen is currently unknown. The sample originates from a study of T-cell reconstitution after alpha-beta-depleted transplantation in children. Using unique molecular identifiers, the investigators prepared the TCRbeta library. TCRdb re-called the PCR reads through MiXCR, storing one row per CDR3 protein. The repertoire consists of approximately 97,000 distinct CDR3 sequences, with roughly 7.1% occurring once and the leading ten covering about 16%. General study findings and limits: Recipient T cells and thymic progenitors that survived were the source of the high TCRbeta diversity seen at day 60 in some patients. Among T cells one year after transplant, newly produced cells accounted for most counts and diversity. Reportedly, alpha-beta T cells present about two months post-transplant originated from several hundred expanded clones of graft origin.

The V gene lost 6 bases and the J gene lost 4 bases, with 11 bases spanning the gap. The CDR3 has 13 residues. Germline CDR1 is MNHNS and CDR2 is SASEGT. The source material was PBMCs, sampled before TCRalphabeta/CD19-depleted stem cell transplant. The clonotype was recovered from a boy aged 2 to 9 with acute lymphoblastic leukemia, due to receive a stem cell transplant. This chain connects TRBV6-1 to TRBJ2-3; TRBD1 might be the D (6 bases). In DNA form, the CDR3 reads TGTGCCAGCAGCGGGACAAACGCAGATACGCAGTATTTT. Translated: CASSGTNADTQYF.